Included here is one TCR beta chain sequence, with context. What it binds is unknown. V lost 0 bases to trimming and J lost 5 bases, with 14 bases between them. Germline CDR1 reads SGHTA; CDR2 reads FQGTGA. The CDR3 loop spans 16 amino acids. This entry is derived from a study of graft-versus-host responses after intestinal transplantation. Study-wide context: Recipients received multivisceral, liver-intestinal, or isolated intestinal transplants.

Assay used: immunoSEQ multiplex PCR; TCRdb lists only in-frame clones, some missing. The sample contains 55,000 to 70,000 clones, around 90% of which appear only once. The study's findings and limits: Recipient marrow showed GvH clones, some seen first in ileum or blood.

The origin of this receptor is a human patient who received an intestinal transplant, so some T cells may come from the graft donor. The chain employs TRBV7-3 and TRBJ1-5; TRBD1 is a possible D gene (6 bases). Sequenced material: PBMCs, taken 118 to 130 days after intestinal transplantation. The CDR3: CASSLTGRDTYQPQHF. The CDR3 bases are TGTGCCAGCAGCTTAACGGGTCGGGACACCTATCAGCCCCAGCATTTT.